This T cell receptor beta chain derives from a study of T cells after yellow fever vaccination. In regard to this clonotype: Germline and junction disagree at one end, which may indicate a read error.

In TCRdb, the 5' RACE reads were re-called with MiXCR into one record per CDR3 protein. Among a few hundred thousand distinct CDR3 sequences listed, over 5% were seen once. This CDR3 comprises 17 residues. Germline-derived CDR1 and CDR2 are SGHVS and FQNEAQ. This chain joins TRBV7-8 and TRBJ2-1, with D possibly matching TRBD2 (7 bases). Specimen: PBMCs, collected 5 days after the yellow fever booster vaccination. The TCR sequence derives from a man aged 25 to 40 who received the YFV17D yellow fever vaccine. CDR3 DNA: TGTGCCAGCATGGGGGGGACACGCGGGAGCTCCTTCAATGAGCAGTTCTTC. Its translation is CASMGGTRGSSFNEQFF. The entire variable domain, with the rest obtained from reference TRBV7-8 and TRBJ2-1, is as follows: GAGVSQSPRYKVAKRGQDVALRCDPISGHVSLFWYQQALGQGPEFLTYFQNEAQLDKSGLPSDRFFAERPEGSVSTLKIQRTQQEDSAVYLCASMGGTRGSSFNEQFFGPGTRLTVL.